The 32 T cell receptor beta chains below come from one sample, sequenced in a study of blood T cell repertoires in COVID-19. Sequencing was performed with immunoSEQ multiplex PCR; in TCRdb, only in-frame clones are kept and a portion is missing. The sample holds 250,000 to 350,000 clones, 85% seen once. Sequenced sample: peripheral blood. Receptor source: a woman aged 45-65 years with active or convalescent COVID-19.

The chain combines TRBV27 with TRBJ2-7, with unresolved D. Germline V gives CDR1 MNHEY, CDR2 SMNVEV (reference sequence). Trimming shortened V by 3 bases and J by 3 bases, and 6 bases separated the two germline ends. The CDR3 runs to 12 residues. The CDR3 spells CASSFAGYEQYF. The CDR3 DNA follows: TGTGCCAGCAGTTTTGCAGGCTACGAGCAGTACTTC.

Comments on this clone: Other DNA sequences within the sample encode an identical CDR3. The CDR3 region is CASSFGGTGANVLTF. In DNA form, the CDR3 reads TGCGCCAGCAGCTTCGGGGGAACGGGGGCCAACGTCCTGACTTTC. The V and J genes are TRBV5-1 and TRBJ2-6; TRBD2 might be the D (6 bases). V lost 2 bases and J lost 4, with 10 bases in between. In germline, CDR1 is SGHRS, CDR2 YFSETQ. This CDR3 comprises 15 residues.

The chain carries TRBV27 and TRBJ2-7; 7 bases match TRBD1. Germline V gene data show CDR1 as MNHEY and CDR2 as SMNVEV (reference sequence). The CDR3 runs 13 residues. The V gene end was trimmed by 3 bases and the J gene end by 7 bases; junction bases not matched to a gene: 6. The CDR3 DNA is TGTGCCAGCAGTTTGATACAGGGGTTGGAGCAGTACTTC. Translation gives CASSLIQGLEQYF.

This rearrangement joins TRBV11-2 to TRBJ2-3, with TRBD2 identical over 7 bases. Trimming removed 5 bases from V and 4 bases from J; junction bases left unmatched: 6. This CDR3 is 14 amino acids long. Germline V CDR1 and CDR2: SGHAT, FQNNGV. The CDR3 reads CASSQPSGADTQYF. The CDR3 nucleotides read TGTGCCAGCAGCCAACCTAGCGGAGCAGATACGCAGTATTTT.

The chain links TRBV15 to TRBJ1-3; 8 nucleotides agree with TRBD1. Germline V gene data show CDR1 as LNHNV and CDR2 as YYDKDF (reference sequence). V shed 2 bases, J shed 0 bases, and the junction held 6 bases outside the gene matches. The CDR3 sequence is 17 residues long. The CDR3 spells CATSRRTGGSSGNTIYF. The CDR3 DNA reads TGTGCCACCAGCAGACGTACAGGGGGGAGCTCTGGAAACACCATATATTTT.

The chain combines TRBV6-5 with TRBJ1-2; tentative D call: TRBD1 (5 bases). Germline V gene sequence: CDR1 MNHEY, CDR2 SVGAGI. CDR3 size: 15 residues. V lost 5 bases and J 6 bases, leaving 19 bases between the germline ends. CDR3 residues: CASSLGPVGLNGYTF. The CDR3 nucleotides read TGTGCCAGCAGTCTCGGCCCGGTGGGGCTTAATGGCTACACCTTC.

The chain couples TRBV11-2 to TRBJ2-7, with D possibly being TRBD1 (7 bases). Germline V lookup: CDR1 SGHAT, CDR2 FQNNGV. Trimming shortened V by 10 bases and J by 13 bases, and 32 bases separated the two germline ends. This CDR3 spans 15 amino acids. The CDR3 DNA sequence: TGTGCCACCGAGATATTAAGGGGGCCAGCGGGTCGAACTTACTTC. Translation: CATEILRGPAGRTYF.

The chain links TRBV4-2 to TRBJ2-7, with 10 bases matching TRBD2. The CDR3 is made up of 14 amino acids. Germline lookup yields CDR1 LGHNA and CDR2 YNFKEQ. The trim removed 5 bases at V and 0 bases at J, leaving 1 base unmatched. In nucleotides, the CDR3 is TGTGCCAGCAGCTCTAGCGGGAGCTCCTACGAGCAGTACTTC. It yields the protein CASSSSGSSYEQYF.

The V gene is TRBV28, the J gene TRBJ1-1; D not resolved. The V and J ends lost 3 bases and 0 bases respectively, with 8 bases between them. The CDR3 covers 14 residues. From germline, CDR1 is MDHEN and CDR2 SYDVKM. CDR3 residues: CASSFRGMNTEAFF. DNA of the CDR3: TGTGCCAGCAGTTTTAGAGGAATGAACACTGAAGCTTTCTTT. Together with reference TRBV28 and TRBJ1-1, the CDR3 gives the full variable domain: DVKVTQSSRYLVKRTGEKVFLECVQDMDHENMFWYRQDPGLGLRLIYFSYDVKMKEKGDIPEGYSVSREKKERFSLILESASTNQTSMYLCASSFRGMNTEAFFGQGTRLTVV.

This clone was seen a single time. The genes are TRBV6-5 and TRBJ2-3; D perhaps matches TRBD1 (6 bases). Looked up from germline, CDR1 is MNHEY and CDR2 is SVGAGI. V lost 6 bases to trimming and J lost 4 bases, with 14 bases between them. The CDR3 spans 14 residues. The CDR3 spells CASSPGESADTQYF. The CDR3 DNA reads TGTGCCAGCAGCCCAGGGGAAAGTGCAGATACGCAGTATTTT.

The rearrangement links TRBV2 to TRBJ1-1; D unresolved. V shed 10 bases and J shed 1 base, with 7 bases lying between them. The V gene's germline CDR1 is SNHLY and CDR2 FYNNEI. The length of the CDR3 is 11 residues. The CDR3 sequence: CATAGNTEAFF. As DNA, the CDR3 is TGTGCCACCGCAGGGAACACTGAAGCTTTCTTT.

On this clone: Other DNA variants within this sample encode the same CDR3. The rearrangement links TRBV18 to TRBJ1-2; no firm D call. The CDR3 contains 13 residues. The V and J ends lost 2 bases and 3 bases respectively, with 7 bases between them. Germline CDR1 and CDR2: KGHSH and LQKENI. The CDR3 sequence is CASSPRTDYGYTF. Here the CDR3 DNA reads TGTGCCAGCTCACCAAGGACTGACTATGGCTACACCTTC.

This chain links TRBV12-5 with TRBJ2-2; a weak D match, TRBD2 (5 bases). CDR3 length: 15 amino acids. Germline assignment: CDR1 LGHNT and CDR2 FRNRAP. V shed 1 base and J shed 4 bases, with 10 bases lying between them. CDR3: CASGLAIATTGELFF. The DNA of the CDR3 is TGTGCTAGTGGTTTGGCGATAGCGACCACCGGGGAGCTGTTTTTT.

The chain carries TRBV24-1 and TRBJ1-1; 9 bases are a match to TRBD1. Germline V gene data show CDR1 as KGHDR and CDR2 as SFDVKD. CDR3 size: 13 residues. The V and J ends lost 0 bases and 13 bases, in that order; junction bases with no gene match: 5. CDR3 coding DNA: TGTGCCACCAGTGATTTGGGGGACAGGGAGGTTTTCTTT. It translates to CATSDLGDREVFF.

Here the CDR3 DNA reads TGTGCCTGCCTAGCGGTCCAAGAGACCCAGTACTTC. Translating it yields CACLAVQETQYF. The chain combines TRBV30 with TRBJ2-5; 7 nucleotides agree with TRBD2. J lost 1 base, V lost 6 bases, and 2 bases had no gene match. The CDR3 has 12 residues. The germline gives CDR1 GTSNPN, CDR2 SVGIG (reference sequence).

The gene calls are TRBV10-1 and TRBJ1-4; 10 positions match TRBD1. CDR1 and CDR2 (germline): WNHNN, SYGVQD (reference sequence). With V trimmed by 4 bases and J by 4 bases, 3 bases remained unmatched. The CDR3 length is 15 residues. In DNA, the CDR3 is TGCGCCAGCAGTGGTGGACAGGGGGGTAATGAAAAACTGTTTTTT. Translation: CASSGGQGGNEKLFF.

The rearrangement joins TRBV7-2 to TRBJ1-2; unclear D gene. V lost 1 base, J lost 5 bases, and 11 bases lay in between. Germline V lookup: CDR1 SGHTA, CDR2 FQGNSA. The CDR3 is made up of 14 amino acids. In DNA, the CDR3 is TGTGCCAGCAGCTTAGAAGCGGGCGGGTATGGCTACACCTTC. Translating it yields CASSLEAGGYGYTF.

The V call is TRBV6-2 or TRBV6-3, the J call TRBJ2-1, with 10 bases that match TRBD2. CDR3 length equals 15 residues. V trimming: 6 bases; J trimming: 16 bases; junction bases outside the gene matches: 18. Germline V gene lookup returns CDR1 MNHEY and CDR2 SVGEGT. The CDR3 DNA sequence: TGTGCCAGCAGCCTGAGCGGGAGGGCCCCCCCCGCCGGCTTCTTC. Amino acids: CASSLSGRAPPAGFF.

The gene calls are TRBV28 and TRBJ2-7, with D possibly TRBD1 on 5 matching bases. The germline V gene encodes CDR1 MDHEN and CDR2 SYDVKM. V gave up 4 bases and J gave up 5 bases, with 9 bases separating them. The CDR3 has 12 residues. For the CDR3, the DNA is TGTGCCAGCAGTTCTTCAGGGCACGAGCAGTACTTC. This gives the protein CASSSSGHEQYF.

The gene calls are TRBV4-1 and TRBJ2-2, with D hard to call. CDR1 and CDR2 from the germline V gene are MGHRA and YSYEKL. V gave up 4 bases and J gave up 0 bases, with 12 bases separating them. This CDR3 comprises 16 residues. The CDR3 loop is CASSRLGGSNTGELFF. CDR3 coding DNA: TGCGCCAGCAGCCGCCTCGGCGGCTCGAACACCGGGGAGCTGTTTTTT.

This clone was seen a few times. The gene calls are TRBV7-2 and TRBJ2-7; D ambiguous. This CDR3 region has 14 residues. From germline, CDR1 is SGHTA and CDR2 FQGNSA. The V and J ends lost 2 bases and 2 bases respectively, with 10 bases between them. The CDR3 sequence: CASSLRQAPYEQYF. The DNA for the CDR3 is TGTGCCAGCAGCTTAAGGCAGGCCCCCTACGAGCAGTACTTC.

The chain joins TRBV11-2 to TRBJ1-2; D remains ambiguous. V lost 3 bases, J lost 7 bases, and 21 bases lay in between. Germline V gene sequence: CDR1 SGHAT, CDR2 FQNNGV. CDR3 length: 16 residues. The DNA for the CDR3 is TGTGCCAGCAGCTTCGGGGTATGGGCAGGCGCTTCTGGCTACACCTTC. Translation: CASSFGVWAGASGYTF.

The V and J genes are TRBV15 and TRBJ1-1; D remains ambiguous. V gave up 0 bases and J gave up 10 bases, with 9 bases separating them. From germline, CDR1 is LNHNV and CDR2 YYDKDF (reference sequence). The CDR3 loop spans 12 amino acids. CDR3 sequence: CATSRDAGRAFF. DNA for the CDR3: TGTGCCACCAGCAGAGATGCGGGAAGAGCTTTCTTT.

This clone was seen only a few times. J is TRBJ2-7 and V is TRBV28; TRBD1 agrees at 7 bases. CDR3 length: 15 residues. Germline CDR1 reads MDHEN; CDR2 reads SYDVKM. The trim removed 3 bases at V and 0 bases at J, leaving 5 bases unmatched. DNA of the CDR3: TGTGCCAGCAGTTTGCAAAGGGGGCGCTCCTACGAGCAGTACTTC. Its translation is CASSLQRGRSYEQYF.

The chain links TRBV29-1 to TRBJ2-7; 7 bases agree with TRBD1. The CDR3 sequence is 12 residues long. Germline V gives CDR1 SQVTM, CDR2 ANQGSEA. After removal of 7 bases from V and 2 bases from J, the junction contained 5 bases not matched to a gene. The CDR3 DNA sequence: TGCAGCGCCCGCAGGGGGACCTACGAGCAGTACTTC. Its protein product is CSARRGTYEQYF.

CDR3 loop: CASSRLAGGLDEQFF. For the CDR3, the DNA is TGTGCCAGCAGCCGCCTAGCGGGAGGGTTGGATGAGCAGTTCTTC. This chain links TRBV3-1 (or the pseudogene TRBV3-2) with TRBJ2-1; 12 bases map to TRBD2. V dropped 4 bases and J dropped 8; count of bases not matched to a gene: 6. From germline, CDR1 is LGHDT and CDR2 YNNKEL (reference sequence). CDR3 length equals 15 residues.

This clone has a handful of counts. The CDR3 DNA reads TGTGCCAGCAGCCACTCCGCCGGGACTAGCGGGAACAATGAGCAGTTCTTC. It encodes CASSHSAGTSGNNEQFF. The chain carries TRBV3-1 (or the pseudogene TRBV3-2) and TRBJ2-1, with 13 positions matching TRBD2. CDR1 LGHDT and CDR2 YNNKEL come from the germline V gene (reference sequence). The CDR3 runs to 17 residues. V shed 3 bases and J 5 bases; nucleotides not matched to a gene: 7.

V and J are TRBV3-1 (or the pseudogene TRBV3-2) and TRBJ2-3; D gene uncertain. CDR1 and CDR2 (germline): LGHDT, YNNKEL (reference sequence). The CDR3 covers 13 residues. V shed 3 bases and J shed 2 bases, with 6 bases lying between them. CDR3 in DNA: TGTGCCAGCAGCCATCAATCCACAGATACGCAGTATTTT. Encoded protein: CASSHQSTDTQYF.

The V and J genes are TRBV5-1 and TRBJ2-7; D gene unclear. The V end lost 1 base, the J end lost 5 bases, and 19 bases lay between the germline ends. Germline CDR1 reads SGHRS; CDR2 reads YFSETQ. There are 16 residues in the CDR3. CDR3 sequence: CASSLRSASLGDEQYF. As DNA, the CDR3 is TGCGCCAGCAGCTTGAGATCGGCGTCCTTGGGCGACGAGCAGTACTTC.

The CDR3 bases are TGTGCCAGCAAAATGACAGGGGGAAGCAATCAGCCCCAGCATTTT. It translates to CASKMTGGSNQPQHF. The gene calls are TRBV5-8 and TRBJ1-5, with 9 bases lining up with TRBD1. Germline trimming cut 6 bases from V and 1 base from J; bases unmatched to any gene: 5. This CDR3 has 15 residues. Germline CDR1 and CDR2: SGHTS and YDEGEE.

This chain connects TRBV7-2 to TRBJ2-1; no reliable D call. This CDR3 contains 15 residues. V lost 2 bases to trimming and J lost 9 bases, with 17 bases between them. Germline values: CDR1 SGHTA, CDR2 FQGNSA. The CDR3 nucleotides read TGTGCCAGCAGCTTACATCTCAGCGTAAATGGTGAGCAGTTCTTC. Translating it yields CASSLHLSVNGEQFF.

This clone showed up just once. The chain has TRBV24-1 and TRBJ2-1; 7 positions match TRBD1. Germline V lookup: CDR1 KGHDR, CDR2 SFDVKD. After removal of 2 bases from V and 6 bases from J, the junction contained 6 bases not matched to a gene. The CDR3 runs 15 residues. CDR3 nucleotides: TGTGCCACCAGTGATTCGTACAGGGGCCCCAATGAGCAGTTCTTC. As protein: CATSDSYRGPNEQFF.